This TCR beta chain originates from a study of blood T cells in healthy people across ages. A second about 7 to 12 cycle PCR used barcoded and J-beta primers. Each cDNA molecule was tagged by a template-switch adaptor with 12 random nucleotides. MiXCR was run by TCRdb on the 5' RACE reads, yielding one entry per CDR3 protein. The sample consists of about 1.5 million distinct CDR3 sequences, about 42% of them appearing once. The V gene lost 2 bases and the J gene lost 3 bases, with 11 bases spanning the gap. CDR3 length: 14 residues. Germline CDR1 reads SGHTA; CDR2 reads FQGNSA. Samples each yielded at least 6 micrograms of total RNA. Comment on this clonotype: Its antigen remains unidentified.

Study conclusions and caveats: With naive T cell percentage, TCR beta diversity showed a strong correlation. Naive CD4+ cells and diversity were both higher in long-lived donors than in aged donors.

Sequenced: blood. The V and J genes are TRBV7-2 and TRBJ2-7; D unclear. The receptor comes from a woman aged 18-29 years in good health. The CDR3 region is CASSLRAEIYEQYF. CDR3 in DNA: TGTGCCAGCAGCTTAAGGGCGGAGATCTACGAGCAGTACTTC.